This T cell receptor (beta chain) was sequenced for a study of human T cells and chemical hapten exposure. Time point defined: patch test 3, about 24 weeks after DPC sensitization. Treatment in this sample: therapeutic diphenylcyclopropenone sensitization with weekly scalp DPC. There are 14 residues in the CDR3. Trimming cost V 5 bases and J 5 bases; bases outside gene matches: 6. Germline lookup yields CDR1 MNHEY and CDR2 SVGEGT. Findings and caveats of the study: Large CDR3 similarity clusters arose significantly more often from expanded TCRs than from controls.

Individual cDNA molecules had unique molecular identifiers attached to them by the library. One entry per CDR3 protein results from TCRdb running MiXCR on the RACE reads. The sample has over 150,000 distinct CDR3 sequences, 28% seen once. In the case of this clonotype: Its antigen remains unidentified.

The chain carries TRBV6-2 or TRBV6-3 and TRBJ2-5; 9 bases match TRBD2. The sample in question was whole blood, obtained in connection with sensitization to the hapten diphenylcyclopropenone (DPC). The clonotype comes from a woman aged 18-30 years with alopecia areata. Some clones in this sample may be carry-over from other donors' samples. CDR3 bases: TGTGCCAGCAGTGGGGGACTAGCCTCGGAGACCCAGTACTTC. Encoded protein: CASSGGLASETQYF.